The text below deals with one TCR beta chain. Its target is unknown. V gave up 6 bases and J gave up 3 bases; unmatched junction bases: 4. The CDR3 runs 13 residues. CDR1 is SGHNT, CDR2 YENEEA, per germline. Using immunoSEQ multiplex PCR, the repertoire was profiled, and TCRdb retains in-frame clones only, with some absent. The table lists some 200,000 clones, more than 80% of them singletons, with approximately 4% in the top ten. This record comes from a study of T cell responses to AZD1222 COVID-19 vaccine. Study at large: Second-dose groups at about 4 or about 12 weeks were pooled. Study-wide findings and caveats: Dominant CD4 TCR responses targeted spike regions 160-218 and 743-854. None of the repertoires were sampled until the peak T cell response had passed.

The chain carries TRBV11-3 and TRBJ2-7; 8 bases agree with TRBD2. Sequences were derived from peripheral blood, sampled on day 0 of AZD1222 vaccination. The TCR was taken from an adult in good health. As DNA, the CDR3 is TGTGCCAGCAGTAGCGGGACGGACTACGAGCAGTACTTC. This sequence encodes CASSSGTDYEQYF.